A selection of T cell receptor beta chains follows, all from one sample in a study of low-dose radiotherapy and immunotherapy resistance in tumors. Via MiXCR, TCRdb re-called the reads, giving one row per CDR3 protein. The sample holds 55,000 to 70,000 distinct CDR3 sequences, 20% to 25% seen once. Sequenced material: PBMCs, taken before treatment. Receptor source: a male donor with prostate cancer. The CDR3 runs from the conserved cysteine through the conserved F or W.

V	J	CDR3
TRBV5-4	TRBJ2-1	CASSEGQVNEQFF
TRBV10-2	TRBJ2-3	CASSETTSSGSETDTQYF
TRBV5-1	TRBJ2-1	CASKGGILLSTYNEQFF
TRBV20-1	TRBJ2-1	CSARDGRGQFF
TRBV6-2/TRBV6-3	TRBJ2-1	CASSVLAGGAYNEQFF
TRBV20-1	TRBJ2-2	CSAGRIGTGELFF
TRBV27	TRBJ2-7	CASRRGGREQYF
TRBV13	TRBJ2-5	CASSSGQGLETQYF
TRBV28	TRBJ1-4	CASSPLGRDEKLFF
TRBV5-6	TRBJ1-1	CASILAGDTEAFF
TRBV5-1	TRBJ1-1	CASSLAGQGMFTEAFF
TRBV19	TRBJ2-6	CASSMGTASGANVLTF
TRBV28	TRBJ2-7	CASSRAGTQGEQYF
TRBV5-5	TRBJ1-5	CASSRTPAGNQPQHF
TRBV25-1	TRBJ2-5	CASSPPGQGSETQYF
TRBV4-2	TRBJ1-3	CASSRLNRMSGNTIYF
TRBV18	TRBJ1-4	CASSPGQGRNNEKLFF
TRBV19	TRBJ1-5	CASSIFGPKPQHF
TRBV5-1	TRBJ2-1	CASSWRGRRDNDQFF
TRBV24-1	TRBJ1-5	CATSDGGARGNQPQHF
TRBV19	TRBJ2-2	CASELRDRGSGELFF
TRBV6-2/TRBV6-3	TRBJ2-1	CASGPSGGYNEQFF